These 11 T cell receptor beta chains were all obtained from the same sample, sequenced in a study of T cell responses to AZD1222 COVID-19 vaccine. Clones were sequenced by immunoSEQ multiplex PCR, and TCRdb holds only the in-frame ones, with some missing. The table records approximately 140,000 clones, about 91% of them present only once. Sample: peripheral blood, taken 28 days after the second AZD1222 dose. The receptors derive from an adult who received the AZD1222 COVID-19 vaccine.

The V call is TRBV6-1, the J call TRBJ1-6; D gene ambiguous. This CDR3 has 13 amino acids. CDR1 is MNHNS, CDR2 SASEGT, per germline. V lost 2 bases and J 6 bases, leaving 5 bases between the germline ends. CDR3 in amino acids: CASSELLNSPLHF. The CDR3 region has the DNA TGTGCCAGCAGTGAACTGCTTAATTCACCCCTCCACTTT.

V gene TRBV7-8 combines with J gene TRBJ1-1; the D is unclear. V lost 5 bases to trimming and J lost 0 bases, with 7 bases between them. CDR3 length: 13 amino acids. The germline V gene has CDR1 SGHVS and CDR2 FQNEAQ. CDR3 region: CASSRRLNTEAFF. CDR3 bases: TGTGCCAGCAGCCGACGGTTGAACACTGAAGCTTTCTTT.

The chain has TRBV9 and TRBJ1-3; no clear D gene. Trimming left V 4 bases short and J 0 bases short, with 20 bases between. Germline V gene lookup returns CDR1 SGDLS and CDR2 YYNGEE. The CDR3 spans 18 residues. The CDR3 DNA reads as TGTGCCAGCAGCACAACCTTTCAGACACACCGCTCTGGAAACACCATATATTTT. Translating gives CASSTTFQTHRSGNTIYF.

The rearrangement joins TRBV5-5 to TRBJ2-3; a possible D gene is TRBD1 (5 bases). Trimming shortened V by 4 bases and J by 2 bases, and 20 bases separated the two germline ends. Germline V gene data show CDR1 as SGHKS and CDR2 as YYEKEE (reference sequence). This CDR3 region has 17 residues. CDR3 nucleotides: TGTGCCAGCAGCAAACCGACAGCGCTCCCGGCCACAGATACGCAGTATTTT. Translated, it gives CASSKPTALPATDTQYF.

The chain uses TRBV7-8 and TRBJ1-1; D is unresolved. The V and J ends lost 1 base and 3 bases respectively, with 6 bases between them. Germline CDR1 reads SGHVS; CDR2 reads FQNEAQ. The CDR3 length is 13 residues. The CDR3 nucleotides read TGTGCCAGCAGCTTAGGTTGGGACACTGAAGCTTTCTTT. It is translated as CASSLGWDTEAFF.

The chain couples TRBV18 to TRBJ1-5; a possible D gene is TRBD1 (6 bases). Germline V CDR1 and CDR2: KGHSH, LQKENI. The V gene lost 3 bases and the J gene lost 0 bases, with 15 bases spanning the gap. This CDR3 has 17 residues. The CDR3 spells CASSPAGGRHSNQPQHF. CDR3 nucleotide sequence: TGTGCCAGCTCACCTGCCGGGGGCAGGCATAGCAATCAGCCCCAGCATTTT.

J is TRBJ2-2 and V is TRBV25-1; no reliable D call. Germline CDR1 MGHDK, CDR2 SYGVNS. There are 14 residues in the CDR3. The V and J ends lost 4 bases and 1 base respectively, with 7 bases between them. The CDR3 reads CASSGNKNTGELFF. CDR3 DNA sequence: TGTGCCAGCAGTGGCAACAAGAACACCGGGGAGCTGTTTTTT.

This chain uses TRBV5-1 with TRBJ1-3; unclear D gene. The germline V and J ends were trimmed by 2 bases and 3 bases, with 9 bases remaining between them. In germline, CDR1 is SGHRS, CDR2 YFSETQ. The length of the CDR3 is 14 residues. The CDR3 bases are TGCGCCAGCAGCTTAGACGGGTTTGGAAACACCATATATTTT. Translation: CASSLDGFGNTIYF.

CDR3 bases: TGCGCCAGCAGCCCATTCGGGGGGTCCCCCTATGGCTACACCTTC. Amino acid sequence: CASSPFGGSPYGYTF. The V and J genes are TRBV5-1 and TRBJ1-2, with D possibly matching TRBD1 (5 bases). The germline CDR1 and CDR2 sequences are SGHRS and YFSETQ. This CDR3 is built from 15 residues. V lost 4 bases and J 4 bases, leaving 17 bases between the germline ends.

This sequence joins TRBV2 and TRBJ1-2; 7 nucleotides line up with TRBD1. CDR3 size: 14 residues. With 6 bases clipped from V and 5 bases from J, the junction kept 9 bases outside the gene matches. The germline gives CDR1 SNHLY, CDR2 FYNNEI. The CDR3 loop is CASSLKQGTYGYTF. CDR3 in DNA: TGTGCCAGCAGCCTCAAACAGGGGACGTATGGCTACACCTTC.

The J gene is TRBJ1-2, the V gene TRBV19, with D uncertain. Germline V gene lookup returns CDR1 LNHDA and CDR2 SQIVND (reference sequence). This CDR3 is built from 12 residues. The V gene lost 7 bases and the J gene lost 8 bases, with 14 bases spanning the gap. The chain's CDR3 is CASKTDLWGYTF. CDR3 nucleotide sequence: TGTGCCAGTAAAACGGACCTATGGGGCTACACCTTC.